Below, one TCR beta chain is given with its context. The antigen is unknown. These data come from a study of shared clonotypes between healthy human individuals. Study as a whole: Researchers drew samples from a couple of women and a few men aged 18 to 49. Study-level findings and limits: Non-shared clonotypes were found to have lower generation probabilities than the clonotypes that were shared by all four of the sorted-subset donors.

Authors' processing steps: As immunoSEQ supplied junction-only sequences (without quality scores), filtering differed. Clones were read by immunoSEQ multiplex PCR, and TCRdb kept only the in-frame ones, dropping some. Clone size and the V and J calls come from that table; the DNA yielded D and trimming. Of hundreds of thousands of clones in the sample, around four fifths were seen once. Germline-derived CDR1 and CDR2 are KGHSH and LQKENI. This CDR3 comprises 18 residues. After removal of 3 bases from V and 2 bases from J, the junction contained 5 bases not matched to a gene. Sequenced sample: memory CD4+ T cells sorted from blood. The subset: CD45RA-negative fraction. The TCR originated in a young man in good health. V gene TRBV18 combines with J gene TRBJ2-2; 14 bases map to TRBD2. This chain's CDR3 is CASSPGLAGADNTGELFF. DNA of the CDR3: TGTGCCAGCTCACCGGGACTAGCGGGAGCCGATAACACCGGGGAGCTGTTTTTT.